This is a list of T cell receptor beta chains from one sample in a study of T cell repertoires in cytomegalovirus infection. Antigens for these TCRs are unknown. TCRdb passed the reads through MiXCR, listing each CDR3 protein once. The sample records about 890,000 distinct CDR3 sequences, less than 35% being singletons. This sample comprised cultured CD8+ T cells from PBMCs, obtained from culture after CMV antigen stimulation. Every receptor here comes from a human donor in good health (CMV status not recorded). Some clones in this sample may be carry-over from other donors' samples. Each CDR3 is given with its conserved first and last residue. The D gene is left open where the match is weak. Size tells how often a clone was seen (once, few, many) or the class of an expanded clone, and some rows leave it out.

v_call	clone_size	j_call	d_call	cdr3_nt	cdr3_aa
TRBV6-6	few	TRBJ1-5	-	TGTGCCAGCAGTTACTCGATTGGGGGTCCGAAGAATCAGCCCCAGCATTTT	CASSYSIGGPKNQPQHF
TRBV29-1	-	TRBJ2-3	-	TGCAGCGGTGGCACGGGGGACACACCTCTTAGCACAGATACGCAGTATTTT	CSGGTGDTPLSTDTQYF
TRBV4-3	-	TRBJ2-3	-	TGCGCCAGCAGCCACGGGATCGCCCGGGGGGCTACGCAGTATTTT	CASSHGIARGATQYF
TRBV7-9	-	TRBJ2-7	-	TGTGCCACCAGCTTAGACATATCACCATCCTCCTACGAGCAGTACTTC	CATSLDISPSSYEQYF
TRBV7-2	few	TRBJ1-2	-	TGTGCCAGCAGCCCTTGGGGGACGGCCCCCGGTGACTATGGCTACACCTTC	CASSPWGTAPGDYGYTF
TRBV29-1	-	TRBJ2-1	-	TGCAGCGTTGAAGTGGGGTTCGGTGAGCAGTTCTTC	CSVEVGFGEQFF
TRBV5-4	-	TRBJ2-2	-	TGTGCCAGCAGCTTTCTGGGGGAGGTCACCGGGGAGCTGTTTTTT	CASSFLGEVTGELFF
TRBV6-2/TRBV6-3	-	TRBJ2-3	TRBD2	TGTGCCAGCAGTCGTAGCCGGGGGGTGGTCGTGGGGGATACGCAGTATTTT	CASSRSRGVVVGDTQYF
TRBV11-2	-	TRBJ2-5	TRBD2	TGTGCCAGCAGCTTAGCGGGACTAATAGAGACCCAGTACTTC	CASSLAGLIETQYF
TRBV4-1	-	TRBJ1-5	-	TGCGCCAGCAGCCAAGATTGGGCAGGGAGGAGCAATCAGCCCCAGCATTTT	CASSQDWAGRSNQPQHF
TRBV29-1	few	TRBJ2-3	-	TGCAGCGTGGGCCCACTAGGGGAAGTTAGCACAGATACGCAGTATTTT	CSVGPLGEVSTDTQYF
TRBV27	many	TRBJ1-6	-	TGTGCCAGCAGACTTACAGTGAATTCACCCCTCCACTTT	CASRLTVNSPLHF
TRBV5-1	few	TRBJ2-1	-	TGCGCCAGCACACAGGGTTTGGATTTGGGAGTATACTCCTACAATGAGCAGTTCTTC	CASTQGLDLGVYSYNEQFF
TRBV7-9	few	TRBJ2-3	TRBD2	TGTGCCAGCAGCTTAGGGGCGGGGGAGACGTATTTT	CASSLGAGETYF